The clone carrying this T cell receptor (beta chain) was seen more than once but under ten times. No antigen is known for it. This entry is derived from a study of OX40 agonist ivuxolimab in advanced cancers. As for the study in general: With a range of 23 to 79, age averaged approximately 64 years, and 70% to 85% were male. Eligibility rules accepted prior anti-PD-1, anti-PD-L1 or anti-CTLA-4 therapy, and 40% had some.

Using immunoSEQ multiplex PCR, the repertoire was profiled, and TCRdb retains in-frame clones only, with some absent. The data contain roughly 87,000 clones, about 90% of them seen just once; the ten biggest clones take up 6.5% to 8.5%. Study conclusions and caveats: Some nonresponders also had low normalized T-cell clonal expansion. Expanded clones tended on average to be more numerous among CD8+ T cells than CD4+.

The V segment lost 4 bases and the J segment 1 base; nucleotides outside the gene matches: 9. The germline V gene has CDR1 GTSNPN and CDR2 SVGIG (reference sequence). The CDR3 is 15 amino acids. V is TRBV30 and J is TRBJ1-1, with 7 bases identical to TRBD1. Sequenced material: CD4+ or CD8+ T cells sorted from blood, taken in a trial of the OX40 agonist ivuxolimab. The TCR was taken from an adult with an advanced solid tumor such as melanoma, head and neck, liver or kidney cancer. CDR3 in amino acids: CAWKQGTYSNTEAFF. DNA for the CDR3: TGTGCCTGGAAACAGGGGACTTACTCGAACACTGAAGCTTTCTTT.